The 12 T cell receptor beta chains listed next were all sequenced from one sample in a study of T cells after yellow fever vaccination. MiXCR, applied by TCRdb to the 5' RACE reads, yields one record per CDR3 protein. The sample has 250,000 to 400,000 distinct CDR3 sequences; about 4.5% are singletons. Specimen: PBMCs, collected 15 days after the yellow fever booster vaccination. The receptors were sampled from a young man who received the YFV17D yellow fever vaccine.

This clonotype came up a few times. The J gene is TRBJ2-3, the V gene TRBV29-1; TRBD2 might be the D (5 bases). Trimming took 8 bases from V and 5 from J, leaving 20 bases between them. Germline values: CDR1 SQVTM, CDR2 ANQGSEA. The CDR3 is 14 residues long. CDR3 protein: CSHIASNRRDTQYF. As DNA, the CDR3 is TGCAGCCATATAGCTAGCAACCGGAGAGATACGCAGTATTTT.

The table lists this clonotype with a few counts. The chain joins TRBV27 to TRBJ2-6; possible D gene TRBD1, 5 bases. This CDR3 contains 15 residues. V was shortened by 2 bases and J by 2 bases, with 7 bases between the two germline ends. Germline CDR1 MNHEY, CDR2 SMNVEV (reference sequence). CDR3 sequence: CASSLKGTGANVLTF. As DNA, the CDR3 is TGTGCCAGCAGTTTAAAGGGGACTGGGGCCAACGTCCTGACTTTC.

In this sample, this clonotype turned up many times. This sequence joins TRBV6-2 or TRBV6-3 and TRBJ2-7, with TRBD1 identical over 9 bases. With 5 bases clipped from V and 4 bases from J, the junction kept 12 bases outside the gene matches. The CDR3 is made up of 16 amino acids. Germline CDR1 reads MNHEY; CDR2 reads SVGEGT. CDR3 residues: CASSRTGVTRYYEQYV. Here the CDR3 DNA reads TGTGCCAGCAGTCGGACAGGGGTTACCCGTTATTACGAGCAGTACGTC.

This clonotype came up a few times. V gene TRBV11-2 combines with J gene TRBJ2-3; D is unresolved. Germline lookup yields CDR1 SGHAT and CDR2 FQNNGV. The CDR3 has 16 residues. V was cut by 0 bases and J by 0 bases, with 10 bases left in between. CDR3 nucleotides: TGTGCCAGCAGCTTAGATCCCCGGGCTAGCACAGATACGCAGTATTTT. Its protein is CASSLDPRASTDTQYF.

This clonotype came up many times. CDR3 in amino acids: CASSHGPQSQETQYF. In DNA, the CDR3 is TGCGCCAGCAGCCACGGTCCACAGAGCCAGGAGACCCAGTACTTC. The J gene is TRBJ2-5, the V gene TRBV4-1; D unclear. The germline V and J ends were trimmed by 3 bases and 5 bases, with 16 bases remaining between them. There are 15 residues in the CDR3. Germline CDR1 and CDR2: MGHRA and YSYEKL.

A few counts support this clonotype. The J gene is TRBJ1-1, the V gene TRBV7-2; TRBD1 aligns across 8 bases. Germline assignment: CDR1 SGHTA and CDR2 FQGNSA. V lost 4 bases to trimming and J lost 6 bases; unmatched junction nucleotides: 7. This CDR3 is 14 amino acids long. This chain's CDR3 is CASSSRTGLSEAFF. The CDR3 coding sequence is TGTGCCAGCAGCTCCCGGACAGGGCTGTCTGAAGCTTTCTTT.

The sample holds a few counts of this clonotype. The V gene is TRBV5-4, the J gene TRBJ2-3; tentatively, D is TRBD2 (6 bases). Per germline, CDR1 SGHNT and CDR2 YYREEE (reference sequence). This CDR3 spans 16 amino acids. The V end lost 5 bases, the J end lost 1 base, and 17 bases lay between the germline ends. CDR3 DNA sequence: TGTGCCAGCAGTTACGGGGGAAGGGGACGCACAGATACGCAGTATTTT. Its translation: CASSYGGRGRTDTQYF.

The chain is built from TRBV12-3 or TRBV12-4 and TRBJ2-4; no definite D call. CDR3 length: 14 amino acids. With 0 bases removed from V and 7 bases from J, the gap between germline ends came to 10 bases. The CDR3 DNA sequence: TGTGCCAGCAGTTTAGCGCTCCGGGTCAACATTCAGTACTTC. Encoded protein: CASSLALRVNIQYF.

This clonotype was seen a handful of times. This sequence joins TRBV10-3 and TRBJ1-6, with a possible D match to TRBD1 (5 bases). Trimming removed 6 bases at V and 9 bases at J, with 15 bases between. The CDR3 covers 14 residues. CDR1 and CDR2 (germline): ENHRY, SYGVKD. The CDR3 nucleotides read TGTGCCATCAGATCCGGGACCGGTTTTTCACCCCTCCACTTT. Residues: CAIRSGTGFSPLHF.

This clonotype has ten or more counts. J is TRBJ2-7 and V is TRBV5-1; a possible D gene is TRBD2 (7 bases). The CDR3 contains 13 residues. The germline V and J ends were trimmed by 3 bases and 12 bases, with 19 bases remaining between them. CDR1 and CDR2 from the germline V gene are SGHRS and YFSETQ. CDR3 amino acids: CASSSGGPTSRYF. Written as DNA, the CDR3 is TGCGCCAGCAGCTCGGGGGGCCCTACGAGTCGGTACTTC.

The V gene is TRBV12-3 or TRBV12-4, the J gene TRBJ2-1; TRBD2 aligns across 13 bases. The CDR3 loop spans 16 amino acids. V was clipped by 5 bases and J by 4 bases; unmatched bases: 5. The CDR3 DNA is TGTGCCAGCAGTCCGCCGACTAGCGGGGGGTACAATGAGCAGTTCTTC. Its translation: CASSPPTSGGYNEQFF.

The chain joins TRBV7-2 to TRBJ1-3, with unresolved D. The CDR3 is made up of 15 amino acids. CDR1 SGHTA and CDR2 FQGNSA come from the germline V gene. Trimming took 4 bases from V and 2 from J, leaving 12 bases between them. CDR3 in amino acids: CASSSNTGPGNTIYF. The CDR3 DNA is TGTGCCAGCAGCTCTAATACCGGGCCTGGAAACACCATATATTTT.